This TCR beta chain appears in the sequencing data of a study of response to subunit inactivated influenza vaccine. Study-wide points: That few new T cells are recruited by each seasonal influenza vaccination was the authors' suggestion.

Each CDR3 protein gets one entry after TCRdb re-called the RT-PCR reads with MiXCR. The data contain 530,000 or so distinct CDR3 sequences, around 15% of them singletons. About this clonotype: Its antigen is unidentified.

This clonotype was obtained from a man aged 45-65 years who received an inactivated influenza vaccine. Here the sequenced sample was PBMCs from blood, taken 11 to 12 days after vaccination.

The CDR3 bases are TGTGCCAGCAGCTTAACAACAGGGTATCGCTCACCCCTCCACTTT. It translates to CASSLTTGYRSPLHF. V is TRBV7-2 and J is TRBJ1-6; tentatively, D is TRBD1 (6 bases). This CDR3 contains 15 residues. Per the germline V gene, CDR1 is SGHTA and CDR2 is FQGNSA. V shed 2 bases and J shed 10 bases, with 15 bases lying between them.